This paragraph covers one T cell receptor beta chain sequence. It has no known antigen specificity. No base qualities exist here, and no much larger clone lies one base off it. The data are from a study of blood T cell repertoires in COVID-19 (dated by TCRdb to the early 2020s). At the level of the whole study: Collaborator samples came from the United States, Italy and Spain and covered acute and convalescent phases of COVID-19. Where HLA class I and class II types were available, the types were taken from metadata supplied by the sample provider, not from assay-based typing. The prospective study material was composed of cDNA or gDNA derived from T cells, B-cell-depleted T cells, or PBMCs. Deeply sampled blood TCRbeta repertoires from subjects exposed to, actively infected with, or recovered from COVID-19 were included in the dataset. The samples were drawn from two sources: the first 160 participants of the ongoing ImmuneRACE study, and approximately 1,300 subjects contributed by 6 global collaborators. The repertoires were released in a freely available public database meant as a resource for research on the immune response to SARS-CoV-2. The sample metadata nearly always contained a de-identified subject ID, COVID-19 status, age in years and sex.

The immunoSEQ Assay, a bias-controlled multiplex PCR, was used to amplify TCRbeta CDR3 regions from genomic DNA. For the original study's pipeline: The number of nucleated cells in each sample was estimated by amplification of reference gene primers within the assay. Sequence reads were collapsed and filtered to measure the absolute abundance of every unique TCRbeta CDR3 rearrangement. Productive Simpson clonality was computed per sample as the square root of Simpson's diversity index over productive rearrangements. Imported from immuneACCESS, the table was reduced by TCRdb to in-frame sequences with V and J called. These copies leave out some clones; in studies compared against another copy, an unresolved V gene accounts for under half, and the cause of the remainder is not known. V, J and clone size were drawn from that table, and D and trimming were deduced from the DNA. Present in this sample are about 120,000 clones, approximately 79% of which were seen just once. Around 2.5% of the sample is taken by the ten largest.

Overall study results and their limits: The amount of clinical and demographic metadata varied by source and participant and was provided uncurated.

Each collaborating institution followed its own protocols to collect whole blood in K2EDTA tubes. For TCRbeta analysis, collaborators shipped samples as frozen whole blood, isolated PBMCs, or DNA extracted from either of those sample types. The receptor was derived from a man in his forties or fifties with acute or convalescent COVID-19. Source material: peripheral blood.

The CDR3 has the sequence CASSLSTGTGGSPLHF. The sequenced DNA is TGTGCCAGCAGCTTATCGACCGGGACAGGGGGTTCACCCCTCCACTTT. Recombination joined TRBV2 with TRBJ1-6, with 11 junctional bases fitting TRBD1. The junction shows trimming of 6 bases on V and 9 bases on J, and the gene matches do not reach 10 bases of it. The CDR1 and CDR2 encoded by the germline V gene are SNHLY and FYNNEI. Reading from cysteine to phenylalanine, the CDR3 counts 16 amino acids. Of all the DNA, just the CDR3 is kept, 48 bases in frame from base 1.